The T cell receptor (beta chain) described here comes from a study of brain T cells in children with intractable seizures. Study-wide results and caveats: Only CDR3 sequence similarity suggested viral specificity, without known HCMV serostatus.

The CDR3 is 13 residues long. Germline V CDR1 and CDR2: MNHEY, SMNVEV (reference sequence). V lost 6 bases, J lost 0 bases, and 6 bases lay in between. Time point denoted: blood from clinic visit 5 months post-surgery; TSC patient then seizure free. Surgery cases with the highest brain T cell transcript signatures were chosen for sequencing. Comment on this clone: No antigen is known for it.

Here immunoSEQ multiplex PCR was the method, and the copy in TCRdb shows in-frame clones only, minus some. Of about 340,000 clones listed, 93% were seen once; the top ten hold roughly 6%. The genes are TRBV27 and TRBJ1-5; D is unresolved. Material: peripheral blood, obtained more than 4 months after surgery. This TCR was recovered from a boy in the first two years of life with tuberous sclerosis and intractable seizures. For the CDR3, the DNA is TGTGCCAGCAGGCACGATAGCAATCAGCCCCAGCATTTT. Its protein is CASRHDSNQPQHF.